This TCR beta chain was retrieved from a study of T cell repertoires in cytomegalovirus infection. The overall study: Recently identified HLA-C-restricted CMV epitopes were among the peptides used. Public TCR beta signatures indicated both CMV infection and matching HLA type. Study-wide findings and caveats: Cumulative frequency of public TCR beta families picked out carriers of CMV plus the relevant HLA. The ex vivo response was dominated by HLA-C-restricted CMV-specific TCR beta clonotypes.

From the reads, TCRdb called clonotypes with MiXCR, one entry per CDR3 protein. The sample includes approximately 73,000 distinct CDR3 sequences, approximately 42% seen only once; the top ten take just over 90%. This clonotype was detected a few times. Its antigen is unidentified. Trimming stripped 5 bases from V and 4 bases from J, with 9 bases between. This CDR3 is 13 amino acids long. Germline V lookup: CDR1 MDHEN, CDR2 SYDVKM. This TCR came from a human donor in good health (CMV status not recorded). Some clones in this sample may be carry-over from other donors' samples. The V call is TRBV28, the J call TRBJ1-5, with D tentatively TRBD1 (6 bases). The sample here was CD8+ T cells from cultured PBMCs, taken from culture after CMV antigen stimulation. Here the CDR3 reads CASSDDRNQPQHF. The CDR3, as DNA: TGTGCCAGCAGTGACGACAGGAATCAGCCCCAGCATTTT.